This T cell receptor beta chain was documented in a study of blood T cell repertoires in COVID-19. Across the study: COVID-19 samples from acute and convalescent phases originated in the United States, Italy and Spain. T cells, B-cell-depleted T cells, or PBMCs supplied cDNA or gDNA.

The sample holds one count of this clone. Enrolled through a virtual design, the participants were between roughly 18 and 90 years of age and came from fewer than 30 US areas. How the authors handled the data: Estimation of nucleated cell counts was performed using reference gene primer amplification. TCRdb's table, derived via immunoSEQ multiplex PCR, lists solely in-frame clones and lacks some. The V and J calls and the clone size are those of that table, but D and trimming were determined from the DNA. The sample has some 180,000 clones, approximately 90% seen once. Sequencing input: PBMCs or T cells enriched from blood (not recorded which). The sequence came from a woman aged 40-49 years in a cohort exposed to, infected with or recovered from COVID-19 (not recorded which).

The CDR3 DNA follows: TGTGCCAGCAGTCCGGGACTAGCGGTTGAGACCCAGTACTTC. It specifies CASSPGLAVETQYF. The chain couples TRBV27 to TRBJ2-5; 11 bases are a match to TRBD2. The junction had 4 bases not matched to a gene; V was cut back by 5 bases and J by 5 bases. This CDR3 contains 14 residues. Germline V gives CDR1 MNHEY, CDR2 SMNVEV (reference sequence).